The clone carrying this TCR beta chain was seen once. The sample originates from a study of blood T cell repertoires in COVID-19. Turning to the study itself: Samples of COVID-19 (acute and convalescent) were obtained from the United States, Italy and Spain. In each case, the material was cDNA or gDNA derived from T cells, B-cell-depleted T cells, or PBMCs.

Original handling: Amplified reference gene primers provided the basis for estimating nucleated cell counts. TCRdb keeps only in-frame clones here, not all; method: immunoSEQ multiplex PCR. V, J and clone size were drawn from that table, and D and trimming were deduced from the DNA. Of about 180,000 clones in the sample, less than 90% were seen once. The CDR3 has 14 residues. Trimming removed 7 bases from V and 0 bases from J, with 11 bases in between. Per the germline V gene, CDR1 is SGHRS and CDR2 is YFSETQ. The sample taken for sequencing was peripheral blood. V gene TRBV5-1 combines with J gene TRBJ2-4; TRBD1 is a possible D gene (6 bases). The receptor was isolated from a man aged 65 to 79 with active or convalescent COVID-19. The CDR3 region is CASSGDPAKNIQYF. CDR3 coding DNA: TGCGCCAGCTCAGGGGACCCAGCCAAAAACATTCAGTACTTC.